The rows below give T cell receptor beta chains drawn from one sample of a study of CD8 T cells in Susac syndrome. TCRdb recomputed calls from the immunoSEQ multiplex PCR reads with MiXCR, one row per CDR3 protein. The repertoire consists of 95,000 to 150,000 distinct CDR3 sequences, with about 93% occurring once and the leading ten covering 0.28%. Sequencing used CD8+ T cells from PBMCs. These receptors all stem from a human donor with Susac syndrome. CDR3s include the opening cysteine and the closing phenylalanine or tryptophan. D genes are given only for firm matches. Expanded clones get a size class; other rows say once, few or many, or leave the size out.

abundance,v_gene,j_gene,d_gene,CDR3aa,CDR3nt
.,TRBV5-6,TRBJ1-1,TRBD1,CASSLAQGVEAFF,TGTGCCAGCAGCTTGGCACAGGGGGTTGAAGCTTTCTTT
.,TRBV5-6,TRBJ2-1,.,CASSLAGHSSYNEQFF,TGTGCCAGCAGCTTGGCGGGACATAGCTCCTACAATGAGCAGTTCTTC
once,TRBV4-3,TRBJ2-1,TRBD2,CASSQDSGVRSNEQFF,TGCGCCAGCAGCCAAGATAGCGGGGTGCGGTCTAATGAGCAGTTCTTC
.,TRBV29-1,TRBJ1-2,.,CSVVPPTGSNYGYTF,TGCAGCGTTGTCCCACCGACAGGTTCCAACTATGGCTACACCTTC
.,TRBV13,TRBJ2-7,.,CASSQHQGLEQYF,TGTGCCAGCAGCCAACATCAGGGGCTCGAGCAGTACTTC
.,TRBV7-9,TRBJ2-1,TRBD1,CASSPPGQGYNEQFF,TGTGCCAGCAGCCCTCCGGGACAGGGGTACAATGAGCAGTTCTTC
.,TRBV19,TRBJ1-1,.,CASRRGRNTEAFF,TGTGCCAGTAGACGGGGCCGGAACACTGAAGCTTTCTTT
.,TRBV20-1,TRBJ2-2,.,CSARVRLVPNTGELFF,TGCAGTGCTAGGGTGAGGCTAGTCCCGAACACCGGGGAGCTGTTTTTT
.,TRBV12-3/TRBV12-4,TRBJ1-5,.,CASSPRDEENQPQHF,TGTGCCAGCAGTCCCCGGGACGAAGAAAATCAGCCCCAGCATTTT
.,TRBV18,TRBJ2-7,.,CASSPTGTTYEQYF,TGTGCCAGCTCACCGACAGGAACTACCTACGAGCAGTACTTC
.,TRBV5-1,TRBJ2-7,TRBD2,CASSLTRITSDEQYF,TGCGCCAGCAGCTTAACGAGAATTACTAGCGACGAGCAGTACTTC
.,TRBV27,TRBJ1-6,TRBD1,CASSPGQGYSPLHF,TGTGCCAGCAGTCCAGGACAGGGGTATTCACCCCTCCACTTT
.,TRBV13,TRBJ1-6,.,CASSLGNGYNSPLHF,TGTGCCAGCAGCTTAGGAAACGGGTATAATTCACCCCTCCACTTT
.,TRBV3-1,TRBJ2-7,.,CASSRSQGPYHHEQYF,TGTGCCAGCAGCCGTTCGCAGGGCCCCTATCACCACGAGCAGTACTTC
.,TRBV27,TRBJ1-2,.,CASSPEGTGYTF,TGTGCCAGCAGTCCGGAGGGGACTGGCTACACCTTC
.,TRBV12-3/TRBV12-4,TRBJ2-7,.,CAVSRRGASRGEQYF,TGTGCCGTGTCCCGTAGGGGGGCCTCCCGGGGCGAGCAGTACTTC
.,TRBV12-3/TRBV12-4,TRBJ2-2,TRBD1,CASSTGQPFGELFF,TGTGCCAGCAGCACGGGACAGCCGTTCGGGGAGCTGTTTTTT
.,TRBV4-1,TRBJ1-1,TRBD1,CASSQTDRASTEAFF,TGCGCCAGCAGCCAAACGGACAGGGCGAGCACTGAAGCTTTCTTT
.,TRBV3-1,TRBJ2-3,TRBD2,CASSQELANTDTQYF,TGTGCCAGCAGCCAAGAACTAGCGAACACAGATACGCAGTATTTT
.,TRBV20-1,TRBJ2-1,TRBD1,CSGDHRGFEQFF,TGCAGTGGAGACCACAGGGGATTCGAGCAGTTCTTC
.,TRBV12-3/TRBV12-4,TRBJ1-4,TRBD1,CASSPGQGAMEKLFF,TGTGCCAGCAGTCCCGGACAGGGGGCCATGGAAAAACTGTTTTTT
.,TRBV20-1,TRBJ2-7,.,CSASNGQTGTNEQYF,TGCAGTGCTAGTAACGGCCAAACGGGAACTAACGAGCAGTACTTC
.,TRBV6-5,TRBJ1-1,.,CASAGNTEAFF,TGTGCCAGCGCCGGGAACACTGAAGCTTTCTTT
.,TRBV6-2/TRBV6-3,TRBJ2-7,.,CASTTRRTYEQYF,TGTGCCAGCACCACACGGCGAACCTACGAGCAGTACTTC
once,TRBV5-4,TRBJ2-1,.,CASSSRSNEQFF,TGTGCCAGCAGCTCTAGAAGTAATGAGCAGTTCTTC
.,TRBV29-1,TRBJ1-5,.,CSVDLGGNQPQHF,TGCAGCGTTGATCTTGGGGGGAATCAGCCCCAGCATTTT
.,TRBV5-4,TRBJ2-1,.,CASSLWAGVFNEQFF,TGTGCCAGCAGCTTGTGGGCAGGGGTGTTCAATGAGCAGTTCTTC
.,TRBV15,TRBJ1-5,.,CATSSFREDQPQHF,TGTGCCACCAGCAGCTTCAGGGAGGATCAGCCCCAGCATTTT
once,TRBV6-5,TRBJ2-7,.,CASSYSGLAYEQYF,TGTGCCAGCAGTTACTCGGGCCTGGCCTACGAGCAGTACTTC
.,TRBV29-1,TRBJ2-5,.,CSGGKQETQYF,TGCAGCGGGGGGAAACAAGAGACCCAGTACTTC
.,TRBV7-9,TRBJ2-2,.,CASSSVGAGELFF,TGTGCCAGCAGCTCGGTGGGTGCCGGGGAGCTGTTTTTT
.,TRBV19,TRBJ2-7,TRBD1,CASSNPQGQSYEQYF,TGTGCCAGTAGTAACCCACAGGGACAGTCCTACGAGCAGTACTTC
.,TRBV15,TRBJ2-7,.,CATSRDMDLEQYF,TGTGCCACCAGCAGAGATATGGACCTCGAGCAGTACTTC
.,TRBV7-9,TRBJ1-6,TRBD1,CASSSHEGAKASTLHF,TGTGCCAGCAGCAGCCATGAGGGGGCAAAAGCCAGCACCCTCCACTTT
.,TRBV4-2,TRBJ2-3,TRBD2,CASSHPEGLAGGKWTDTQYF,TGTGCCAGCAGCCACCCCGAGGGACTAGCGGGGGGGAAGTGGACAGATACGCAGTATTTT
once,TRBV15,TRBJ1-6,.,CARADSLSSYNSPLHF,TGTGCCAGGGCGGACAGCCTGAGCTCCTATAATTCACCCCTCCACTTT
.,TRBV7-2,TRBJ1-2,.,CASSLGAGGYGYTF,TGTGCCAGCAGCTTAGGGGCAGGTGGCTATGGCTACACCTTC
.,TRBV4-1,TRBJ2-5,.,CASSQVSLAGETQYF,TGCGCCAGCAGCCAAGTTTCCTTAGCTGGAGAGACCCAGTACTTC
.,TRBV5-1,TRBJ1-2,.,CASSEDGAYGYTF,TGCGCCAGCAGCGAGGACGGTGCCTATGGCTACACCTTC
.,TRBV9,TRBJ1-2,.,CASYGMRGGGYTF,TGTGCCAGCTATGGTATGAGAGGGGGTGGCTACACCTTC
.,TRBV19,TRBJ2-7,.,CASTTADRIVF,TGTGCCAGTACCACGGCGGACAGAATAGTGTTC
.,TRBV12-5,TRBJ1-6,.,CASGLVPGEDGSPLHF,TGTGCTAGTGGTTTGGTACCCGGTGAGGATGGTTCACCCCTCCACTTT
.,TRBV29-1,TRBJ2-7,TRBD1,CSVLGTGGTYEQYF,TGCAGCGTCCTCGGGACAGGGGGCACTTACGAGCAGTACTTC
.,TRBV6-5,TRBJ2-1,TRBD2,CASSHPGTSGGGQFF,TGTGCCAGCAGTCACCCCGGGACTAGCGGGGGTGGGCAGTTCTTC
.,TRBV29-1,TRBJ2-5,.,CSVEDPLGQDYQETQYF,TGCAGCGTTGAAGACCCGCTAGGGCAGGACTACCAAGAGACCCAGTACTTC